This record looks at one TCR beta chain sequence and its context. The data stem from a study of blood T cell repertoires in COVID-19. Study-level background: PBMCs, B-cell-depleted T cells, or T cells were the source of the cDNA or gDNA that made up the material.

The assay was immunoSEQ multiplex PCR, and TCRdb's table has in-frame clones only and misses some. The sample consists of roughly 190,000 clones, roughly nine tenths of them appearing once. Sequencing was performed on PBMCs or T cells enriched from blood (not recorded which). The sequence was collected from a young woman who had recovered from COVID-19.

The CDR3 is CASALGLAGGRGTDTQYF. The CDR3 bases are TGTGCCAGTGCCCTAGGGCTAGCGGGGGGGCGGGGCACAGATACGCAGTATTTT. The chain uses TRBV28 and TRBJ2-3; 12 bases match TRBD2. This CDR3 contains 18 residues. J was trimmed by 1 base and V by 9 bases; bases with no gene match: 14. CDR1 is MDHEN and CDR2 is SYDVKM in the germline V gene. The full variable domain, rest sourced from reference TRBV28 and TRBJ2-3, is DVKVTQSSRYLVKRTGEKVFLECVQDMDHENMFWYRQDPGLGLRLIYFSYDVKMKEKGDIPEGYSVSREKKERFSLILESASTNQTSMYLCASALGLAGGRGTDTQYFGPGTRLTVL.